This T cell receptor (beta chain) was observed in a study of blood T cell repertoires in COVID-19. At the level of the study: PBMCs, B-cell-depleted T cells, or T cells provided the cDNA or gDNA that made up the material.

In the original processing: For nucleated cells, counts were estimated from reference gene primer amplification. The data were produced by immunoSEQ multiplex PCR, yet TCRdb's version contains in-frame clones alone and is incomplete. V and J calls and clone size are those listed in that table; D and trimming were worked out from the DNA. This table holds 100,000 or so clones, about 89% found once. Specimen: peripheral blood. This TCR was recovered from a young woman with acute or convalescent COVID-19.

This CDR3 is CASSSPGQNYGYTF. Written as DNA, the CDR3 is TGTGCCAGCAGTTCGCCGGGACAGAACTATGGCTACACCTTC. This chain connects TRBV27 to TRBJ1-2, with 7 nucleotides matching TRBD1. After removal of 4 bases from V and 2 bases from J, the junction contained 4 bases not matched to a gene. The V gene's germline CDR1 is MNHEY and CDR2 SMNVEV (reference sequence). This CDR3 region has 14 residues.